Sequencing of this T cell receptor beta chain was carried out in a study of T-cell reconstitution after alpha-beta-depleted transplantation in children. General study results and limits: A year post-transplant, T-cell counts and diversity derived mostly from newly produced T cells. In some patients, recipient T cells and intrathymic progenitors surviving conditioning explained high day-60 diversity. Several hundred rapidly expanded clones from non-depleted graft cells reportedly supplied alpha-beta T cells about two months post-transplant.

TCRbeta library preparation incorporated unique molecular identifiers. TCRdb called the PCR reads again in MiXCR, with one record for every CDR3 protein. The repertoire holds 780,000 or so distinct CDR3 sequences, roughly 15% seen once, with approximately 5% in the top ten. Ten or more counts support this clonotype. Its target is unknown. V was clipped by 5 bases and J by 7 bases; unmatched bases: 20. Per the germline V gene, CDR1 is MNHEY and CDR2 is SVGAGI. This CDR3 spans 18 amino acids. The sequence was collected from a male patient aged 5 to 17 who had a stem cell transplant for acute lymphoblastic leukemia, so the T cells may come from the graft donor. Sequencing used PBMCs, mostly from graft donor cells, obtained 360 days after TCRalphabeta/CD19-depleted stem cell transplant. This sequence joins TRBV6-5 and TRBJ2-7; 10 nucleotides line up with TRBD2. Here the CDR3 DNA reads TGTGCCAGCAGTCCTCAAAATTACGGGCCTAGCGGGAGCAGGGAGCAGTACTTC. As protein: CASSPQNYGPSGSREQYF.